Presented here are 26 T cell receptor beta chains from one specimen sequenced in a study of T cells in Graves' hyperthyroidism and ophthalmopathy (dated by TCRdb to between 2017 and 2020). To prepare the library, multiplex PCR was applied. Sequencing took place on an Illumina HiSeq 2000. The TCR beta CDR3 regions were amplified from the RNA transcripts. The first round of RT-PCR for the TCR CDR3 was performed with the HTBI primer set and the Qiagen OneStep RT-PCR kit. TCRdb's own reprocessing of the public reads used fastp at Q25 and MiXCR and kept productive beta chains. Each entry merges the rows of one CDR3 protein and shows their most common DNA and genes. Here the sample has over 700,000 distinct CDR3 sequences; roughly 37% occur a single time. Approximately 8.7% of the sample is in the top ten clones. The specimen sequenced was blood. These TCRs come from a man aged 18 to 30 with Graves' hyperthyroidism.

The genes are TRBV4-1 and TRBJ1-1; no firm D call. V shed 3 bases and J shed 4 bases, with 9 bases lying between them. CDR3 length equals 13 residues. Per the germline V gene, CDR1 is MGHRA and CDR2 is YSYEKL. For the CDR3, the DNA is TGCGCCAGCAGCCAGGGCACGGTCACTGAAGCTTTCTTT. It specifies CASSQGTVTEAFF.

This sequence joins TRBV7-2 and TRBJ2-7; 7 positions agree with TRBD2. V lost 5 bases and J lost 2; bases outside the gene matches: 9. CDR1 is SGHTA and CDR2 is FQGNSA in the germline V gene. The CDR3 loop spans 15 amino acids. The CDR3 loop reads CASSPMGLRTYEQYF. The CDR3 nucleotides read TGTGCCAGCAGCCCTATGGGACTACGGACCTACGAGCAGTACTTC.

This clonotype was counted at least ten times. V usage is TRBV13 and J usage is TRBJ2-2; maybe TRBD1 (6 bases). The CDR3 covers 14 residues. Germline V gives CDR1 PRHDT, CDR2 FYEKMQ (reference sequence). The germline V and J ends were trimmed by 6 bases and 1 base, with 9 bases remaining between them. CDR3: CASRVQGNTGELFF. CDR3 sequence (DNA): TGTGCCAGCAGGGTACAGGGGAACACCGGGGAGCTGTTTTTT.

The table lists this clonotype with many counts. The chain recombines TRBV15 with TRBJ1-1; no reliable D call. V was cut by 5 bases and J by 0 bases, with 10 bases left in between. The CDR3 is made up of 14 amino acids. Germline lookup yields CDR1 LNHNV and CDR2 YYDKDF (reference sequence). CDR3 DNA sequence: TGTGCCACCAGCCCGGGGAAGATGAACACTGAAGCTTTCTTT. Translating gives CATSPGKMNTEAFF.

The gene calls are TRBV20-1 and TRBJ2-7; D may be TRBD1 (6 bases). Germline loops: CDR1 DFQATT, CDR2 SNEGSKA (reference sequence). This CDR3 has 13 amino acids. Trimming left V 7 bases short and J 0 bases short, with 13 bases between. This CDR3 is CSVEGVHSYEQYF. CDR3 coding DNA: TGCAGTGTAGAGGGGGTACACTCCTACGAGCAGTACTTC.

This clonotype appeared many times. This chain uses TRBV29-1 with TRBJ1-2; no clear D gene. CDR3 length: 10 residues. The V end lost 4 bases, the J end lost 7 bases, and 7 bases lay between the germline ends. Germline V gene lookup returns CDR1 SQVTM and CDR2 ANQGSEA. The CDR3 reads CSVVGSGYTF. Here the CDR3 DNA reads TGCAGCGTTGTTGGCAGTGGCTACACCTTC.

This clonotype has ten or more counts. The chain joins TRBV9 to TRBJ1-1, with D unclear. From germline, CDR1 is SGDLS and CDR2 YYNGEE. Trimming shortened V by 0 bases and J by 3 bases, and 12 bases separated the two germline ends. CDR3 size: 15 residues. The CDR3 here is CASSVGVEGHTEAFF. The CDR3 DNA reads TGTGCCAGCAGCGTAGGCGTTGAGGGCCACACTGAAGCTTTCTTT.

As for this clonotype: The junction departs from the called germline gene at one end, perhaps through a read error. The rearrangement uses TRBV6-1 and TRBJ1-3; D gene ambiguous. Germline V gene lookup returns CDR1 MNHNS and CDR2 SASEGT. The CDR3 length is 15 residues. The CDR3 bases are TGTGCCAGCGGTGAGAACTCCAACTCTGGAAACACCATATATTTT. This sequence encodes CASGENSNSGNTIYF.

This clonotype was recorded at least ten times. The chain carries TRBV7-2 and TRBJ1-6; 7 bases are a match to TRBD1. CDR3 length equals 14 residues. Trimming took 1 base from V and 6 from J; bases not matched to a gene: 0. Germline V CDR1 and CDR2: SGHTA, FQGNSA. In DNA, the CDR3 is TGTGCCAGCAGCTTAGGGGACAGTAATTCACCCCTCCACTTT. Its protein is CASSLGDSNSPLHF.

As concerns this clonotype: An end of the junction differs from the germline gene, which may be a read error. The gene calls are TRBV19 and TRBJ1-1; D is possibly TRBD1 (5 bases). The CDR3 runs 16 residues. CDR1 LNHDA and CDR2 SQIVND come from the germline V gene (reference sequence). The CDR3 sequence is CTSSLPGRGLNTEAFF. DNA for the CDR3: TGTACCAGTAGTCTACCGGGAAGGGGCTTGAACACTGAAGCTTTCTTT.

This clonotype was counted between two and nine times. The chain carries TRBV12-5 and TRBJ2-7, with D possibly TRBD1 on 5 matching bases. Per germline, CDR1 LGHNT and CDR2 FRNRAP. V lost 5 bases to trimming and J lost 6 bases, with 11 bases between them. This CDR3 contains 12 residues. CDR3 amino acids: CASGPRVSEQYF. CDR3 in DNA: TGTGCTAGTGGTCCCAGGGTTAGCGAGCAGTACTTC.

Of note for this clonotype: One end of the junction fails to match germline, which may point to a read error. CDR3 DNA: TGTGCCAGCAGTCACCGGGATCAGCCCCAGGATTTT. Its protein product is CASSHRDQPQDF. The rearrangement links TRBV12-3 or TRBV12-4 to TRBJ1-5; D call uncertain. This CDR3 has 12 residues.

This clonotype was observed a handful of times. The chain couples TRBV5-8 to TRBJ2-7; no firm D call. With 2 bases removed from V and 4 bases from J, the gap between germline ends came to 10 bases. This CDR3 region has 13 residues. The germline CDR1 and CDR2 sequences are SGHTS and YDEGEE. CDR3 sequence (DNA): TGTGCCAGCAGCTTCGGCCAGTTATACGAGCAGTACTTC. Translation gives CASSFGQLYEQYF.

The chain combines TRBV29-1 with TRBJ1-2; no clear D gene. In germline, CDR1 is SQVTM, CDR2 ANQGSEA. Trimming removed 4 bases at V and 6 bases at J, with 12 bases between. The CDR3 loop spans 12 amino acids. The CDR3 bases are TGCAGCGTTGCCGGCGATTGGGATGGCTACACCTTC. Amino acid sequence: CSVAGDWDGYTF. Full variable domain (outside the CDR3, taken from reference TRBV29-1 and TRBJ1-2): SAVISQKPSRDICQRGTSLTIQCQVDSQVTMMFWYRQQPGQSLTLIATANQGSEATYESGFVIDKFPISRPNLTFSTLTVSNMSPEDSSIYLCSVAGDWDGYTFGSGTRLTVV.

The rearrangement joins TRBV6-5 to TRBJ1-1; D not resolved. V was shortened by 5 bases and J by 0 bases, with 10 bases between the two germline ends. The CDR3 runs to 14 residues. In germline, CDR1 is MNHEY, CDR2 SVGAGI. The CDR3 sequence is CASSTQQLNTEAFF. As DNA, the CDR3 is TGTGCCAGCAGTACCCAACAGCTGAACACTGAAGCTTTCTTT.

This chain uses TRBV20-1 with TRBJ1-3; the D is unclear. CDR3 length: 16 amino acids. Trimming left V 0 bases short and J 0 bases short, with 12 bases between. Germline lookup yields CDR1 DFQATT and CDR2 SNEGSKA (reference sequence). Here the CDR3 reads CSARESGRYSGNTIYF. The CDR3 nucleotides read TGCAGTGCTAGAGAATCGGGCAGATACTCTGGAAACACCATATATTTT.

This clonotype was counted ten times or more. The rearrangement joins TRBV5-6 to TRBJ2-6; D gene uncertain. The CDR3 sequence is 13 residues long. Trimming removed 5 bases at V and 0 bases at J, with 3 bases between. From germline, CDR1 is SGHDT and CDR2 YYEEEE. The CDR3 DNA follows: TGTGCCAGCAGACACTCTGGGGCCAACGTCCTGACTTTC. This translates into CASRHSGANVLTF.

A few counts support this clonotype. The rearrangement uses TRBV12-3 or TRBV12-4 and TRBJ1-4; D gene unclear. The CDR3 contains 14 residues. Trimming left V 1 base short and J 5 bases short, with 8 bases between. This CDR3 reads CASSLDSLNEKLFF. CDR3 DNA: TGTGCCAGCAGTTTAGACAGCCTGAATGAAAAACTGTTTTTT.

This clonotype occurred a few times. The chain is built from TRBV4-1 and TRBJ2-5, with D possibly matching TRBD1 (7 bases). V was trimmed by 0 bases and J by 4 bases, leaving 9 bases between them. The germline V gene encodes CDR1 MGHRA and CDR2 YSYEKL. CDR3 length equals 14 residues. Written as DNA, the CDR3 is TGCGCCAGCAGCCAAGATCAGGGGGGAGAGACCCAGTACTTC. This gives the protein CASSQDQGGETQYF.

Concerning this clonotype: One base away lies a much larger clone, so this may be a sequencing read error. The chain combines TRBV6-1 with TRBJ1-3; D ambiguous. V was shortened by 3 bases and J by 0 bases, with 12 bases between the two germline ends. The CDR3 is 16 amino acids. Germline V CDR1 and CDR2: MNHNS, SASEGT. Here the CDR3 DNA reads TGTGCCAGCAGTGACGTGAGGGAGAACTCTGGAAACACCATATATTTT. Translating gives CASSDVRENSGNTIYF.

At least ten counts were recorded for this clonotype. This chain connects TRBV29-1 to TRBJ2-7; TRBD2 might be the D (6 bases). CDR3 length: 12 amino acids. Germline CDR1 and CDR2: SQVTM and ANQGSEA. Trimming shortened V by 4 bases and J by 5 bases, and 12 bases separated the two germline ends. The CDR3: CSVVRGLDEQYF. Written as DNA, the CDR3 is TGCAGCGTTGTGCGGGGTTTGGACGAGCAGTACTTC.

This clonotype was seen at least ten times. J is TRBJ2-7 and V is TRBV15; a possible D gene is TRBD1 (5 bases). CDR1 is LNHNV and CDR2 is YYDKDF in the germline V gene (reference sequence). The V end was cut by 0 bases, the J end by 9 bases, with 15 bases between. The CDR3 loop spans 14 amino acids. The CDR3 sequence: CATSRDRSGQGQYF. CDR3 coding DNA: TGTGCCACCAGCAGAGACAGATCAGGGCAGGGGCAGTACTTC.

CDR3 bases: TGTGCCAGCAGTAGATATGAGGGGCCTCCCTACGAGCAGTACTTC. Protein product: CASSRYEGPPYEQYF. The chain links TRBV7-8 to TRBJ2-7; D may match TRBD1 or TRBD2 (5 bases each). Between the trimmed V and J ends, which lost 6 bases and 2 bases, there was a span of 17 bases. The CDR3 runs 15 residues. The germline V gene encodes CDR1 SGHVS and CDR2 FQNEAQ.

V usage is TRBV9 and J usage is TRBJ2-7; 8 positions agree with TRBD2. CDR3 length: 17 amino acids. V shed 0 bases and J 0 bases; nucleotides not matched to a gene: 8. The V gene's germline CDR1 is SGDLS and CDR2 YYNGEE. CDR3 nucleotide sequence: TGTGCCAGCAGCGTAGGGGTTGGCGGGGGGATCTCCTACGAGCAGTACTTC. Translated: CASSVGVGGGISYEQYF.

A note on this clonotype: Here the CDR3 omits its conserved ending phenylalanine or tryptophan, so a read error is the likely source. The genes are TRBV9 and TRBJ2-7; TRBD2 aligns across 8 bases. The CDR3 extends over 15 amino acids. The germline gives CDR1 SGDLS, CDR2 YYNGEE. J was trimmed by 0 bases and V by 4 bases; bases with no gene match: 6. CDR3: CASSPSSGSSYEQYL. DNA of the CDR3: TGTGCCAGCAGCCCTTCTAGCGGGTCCTCCTACGAGCAGTACTTA.

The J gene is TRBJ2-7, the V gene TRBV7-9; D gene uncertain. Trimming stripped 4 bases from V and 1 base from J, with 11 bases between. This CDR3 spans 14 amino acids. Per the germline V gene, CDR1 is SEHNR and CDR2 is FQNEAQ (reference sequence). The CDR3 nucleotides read TGTGCCAGCAGCTGGCCCGCAGGTTCCTACGAGCAGTACTTC. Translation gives CASSWPAGSYEQYF.